This T cell receptor (beta chain) comes out of a study of blood T cell repertoires in COVID-19. This table comes from immunoSEQ multiplex PCR, and its TCRdb copy is limited to in-frame clones, with some not included. The sample lists over 90,000 clones; about 80% were seen once. CDR3 length equals 14 residues. CDR1 SGDLS and CDR2 YYNGEE come from the germline V gene. V was shortened by 4 bases and J by 7 bases, with 17 bases between the two germline ends. The rearrangement joins TRBV9 to TRBJ2-5; possibly TRBD2 for D (6 bases). The sample consisted of peripheral blood. This TCR derives from a human donor in a cohort sampled during active COVID-19. The CDR3, as DNA: TGTGCCAGCAGCCCTGGCCGGGGGAAAGGGACCCAGTACTTC. It translates to CASSPGRGKGTQYF.